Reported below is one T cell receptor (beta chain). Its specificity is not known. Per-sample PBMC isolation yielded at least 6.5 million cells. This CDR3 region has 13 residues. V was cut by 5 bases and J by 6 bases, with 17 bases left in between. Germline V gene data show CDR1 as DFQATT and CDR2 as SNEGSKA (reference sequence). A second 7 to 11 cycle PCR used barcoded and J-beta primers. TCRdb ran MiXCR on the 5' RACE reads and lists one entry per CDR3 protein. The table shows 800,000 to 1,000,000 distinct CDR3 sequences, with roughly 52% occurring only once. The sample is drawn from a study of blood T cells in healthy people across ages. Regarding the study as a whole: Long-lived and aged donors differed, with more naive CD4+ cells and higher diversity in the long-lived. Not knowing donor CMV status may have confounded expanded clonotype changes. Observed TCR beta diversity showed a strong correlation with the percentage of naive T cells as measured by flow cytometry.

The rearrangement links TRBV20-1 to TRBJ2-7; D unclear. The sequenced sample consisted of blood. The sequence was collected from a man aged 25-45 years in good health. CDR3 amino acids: CSAPIQSNAEQYF. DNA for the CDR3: TGCAGTGCTCCGATTCAGTCTAACGCCGAGCAGTACTTC.